The source of this T cell receptor (beta chain) is a study of blood T cell repertoires in COVID-19. The overall study: Both acute and convalescent COVID-19 samples were obtained from the United States, Italy and Spain.

Trimming left V 0 bases short and J 5 bases short, with 6 bases between. The CDR3 is made up of 13 amino acids. Germline CDR1 is SGDLS and CDR2 is YYNGEE. Per the authors' pipeline: Reference gene primers were amplified, and this amplification served to estimate nucleated cell counts. Only in-frame clones appear in the TCRdb table, and some are missing; sequencing was by immunoSEQ multiplex PCR. The V and J calls and clone size were taken over from that table, and D and trimming were inferred from the DNA. The data hold approximately 100,000 clones, with roughly 80% observed a single time. The sequence derives from a man between 60 and 75 years old with acute or convalescent COVID-19. Input material: peripheral blood. This sequence joins TRBV9 and TRBJ2-1, with a tentative D call TRBD1 (5 bases). The CDR3: CASSVEGHNEQFF. The DNA for the CDR3 is TGTGCCAGCAGCGTAGAGGGGCACAATGAGCAGTTCTTC. The whole variable domain, remainder taken from reference TRBV9 and TRBJ2-1, is DSGVTQTPKHLITATGQRVTLRCSPRSGDLSVYWYQQSLDQGLQFLIQYYNGEERAKGNILERFSAQQFPDLHSELNLSSLELGDSALYFCASSVEGHNEQFFGPGTRLTVL.